This T cell receptor (beta chain) was documented in a study of blood T cell repertoires in COVID-19 (dated by TCRdb to the early 2020s). General notes on the study: Samples from collaborators originated in the United States, Italy and Spain and spanned both the acute and convalescent phases of COVID-19. The prospective study material was composed of cDNA or gDNA derived from T cells, B-cell-depleted T cells, or PBMCs. The dataset comprised deeply sampled blood TCRbeta repertoires from subjects exposed to, actively infected with, or recovered from COVID-19. A freely available public database, intended as a resource for researchers studying the immune response to SARS-CoV-2, is where the repertoires were released. Samples were obtained from the ongoing ImmuneRACE study (first 160 participants) and from about 1,300 subjects provided by 6 global collaborators. Sample metadata almost always included a de-identified subject ID, COVID-19 status, age in years and sex. Where available, HLA class I and class II types were obtained from metadata supplied by the sample provider rather than from assay-based typing.

TCRbeta CDR3 regions were amplified from genomic DNA using the immunoSEQ Assay, a bias-controlled multiplex PCR. The authors' analysis ran thus. The number of nucleated cells in each sample was estimated by amplification of reference gene primers within the assay. To quantify the absolute abundance of each unique TCRbeta CDR3 rearrangement, sequence reads were collapsed and filtered. For each sample, productive Simpson clonality was calculated as the square root of Simpson's diversity index over productive rearrangements. This immuneACCESS table, as held by TCRdb, lists in-frame sequences with V and J called but not all clones. Of the missing ones, under half trace to an unresolved V gene in checked studies; the others have no known cause. V and J calls and clone size are given by that table; D and trimming were obtained from the DNA. Recorded for this sample are roughly 340,000 clones; 89% of them occurred a single time. 2.5% to 3.5% of the sample rests with the top ten.

At one collaborating source in Seattle, patients were enrolled during active infection and were followed longitudinally through the course of disease. Collaborating institutions collected whole blood in K2EDTA tubes following their own protocols. For TCRbeta analysis, collaborators shipped samples in one of three forms: frozen whole blood, isolated PBMCs, or DNA extracted from either of those sample types. Germline trimming: 4 bases from V, 3 bases from J; junction bases outside gene matches: 4. CDR1 is given as SQVTM and CDR2 as ANQGSEA, both from the germline V gene. The CDR3 covers 13 residues, taking in both the cysteine and the phenylalanine. Only CDR3 DNA is held: 39 bases, read in frame from base 1. About this clone itself: This clone's antigen is unknown. There are no base qualities to consult, and no much larger clone falls within one base.

Broader findings and caveats from the paper: Clinical and demographic metadata were provided uncurated, with the amount varying by source and participant.

Material for sequencing was peripheral blood. This chain joins TRBV29-1 to TRBJ1-1; 8 bases in the middle match TRBD1. This TCR was sampled from a woman younger than 45 with COVID-19, enrolled during active disease. For the CDR3, the sequence is CSVVGQEYTEAFF. The DNA sequence is as follows: TGCAGCGTTGTGGGACAGGAGTACACTGAAGCTTTCTTT.